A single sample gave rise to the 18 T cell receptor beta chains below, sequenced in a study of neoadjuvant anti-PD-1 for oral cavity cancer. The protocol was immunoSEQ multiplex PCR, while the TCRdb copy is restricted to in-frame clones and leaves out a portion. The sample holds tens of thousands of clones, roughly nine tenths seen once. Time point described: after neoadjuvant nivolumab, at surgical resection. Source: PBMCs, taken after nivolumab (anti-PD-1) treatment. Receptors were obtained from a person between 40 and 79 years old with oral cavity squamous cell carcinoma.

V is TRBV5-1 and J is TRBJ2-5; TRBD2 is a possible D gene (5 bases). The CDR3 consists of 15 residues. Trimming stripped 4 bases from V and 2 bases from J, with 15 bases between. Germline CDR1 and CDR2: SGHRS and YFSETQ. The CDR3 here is CASSLQTTEQETQYF. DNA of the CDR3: TGCGCCAGCAGCCTTCAGACTACTGAGCAAGAGACCCAGTACTTC.

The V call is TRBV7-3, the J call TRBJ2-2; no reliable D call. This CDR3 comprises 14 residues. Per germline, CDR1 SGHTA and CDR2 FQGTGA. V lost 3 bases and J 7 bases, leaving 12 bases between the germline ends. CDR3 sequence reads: CASSLVGYDGELFF. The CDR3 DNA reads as TGTGCCAGCAGCTTGGTGGGATACGACGGGGAGCTGTTTTTT.

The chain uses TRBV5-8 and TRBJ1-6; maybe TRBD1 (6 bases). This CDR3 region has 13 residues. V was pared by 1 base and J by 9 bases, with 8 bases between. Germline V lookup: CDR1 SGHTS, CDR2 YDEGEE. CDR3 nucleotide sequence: TGTGCCAGCAGCTTGACAGGGATTTCACCCCTCCACTTT. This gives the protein CASSLTGISPLHF.

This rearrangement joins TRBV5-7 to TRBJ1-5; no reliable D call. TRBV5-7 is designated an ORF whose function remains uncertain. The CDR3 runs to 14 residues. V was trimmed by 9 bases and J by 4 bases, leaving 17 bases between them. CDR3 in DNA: TGTGCCACCGACGCGTGGAGGTGGAATCAGCCCCAGCATTTT. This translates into CATDAWRWNQPQHF.

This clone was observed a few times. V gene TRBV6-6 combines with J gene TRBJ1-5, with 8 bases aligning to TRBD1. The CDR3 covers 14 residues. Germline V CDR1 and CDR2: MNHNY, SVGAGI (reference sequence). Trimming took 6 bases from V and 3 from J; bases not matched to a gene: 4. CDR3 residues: CASSRDRTNQPQHF. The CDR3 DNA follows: TGTGCCAGCAGCCGGGACAGGACCAATCAGCCCCAGCATTTT.

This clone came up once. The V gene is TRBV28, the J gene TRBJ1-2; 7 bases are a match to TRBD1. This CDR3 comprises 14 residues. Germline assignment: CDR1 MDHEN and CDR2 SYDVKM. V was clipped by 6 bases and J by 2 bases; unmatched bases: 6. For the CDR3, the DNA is TGTGCCAGCAGGTCGACAGGGACCAACTATGGCTACACCTTC. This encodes CASRSTGTNYGYTF.

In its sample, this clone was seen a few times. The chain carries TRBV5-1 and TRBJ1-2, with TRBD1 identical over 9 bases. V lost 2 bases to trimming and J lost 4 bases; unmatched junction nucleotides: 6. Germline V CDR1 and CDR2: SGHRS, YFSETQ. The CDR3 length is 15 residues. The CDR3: CASSFGTGNGYGYTF. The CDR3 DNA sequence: TGCGCCAGCAGCTTTGGGACAGGGAATGGCTATGGCTACACCTTC. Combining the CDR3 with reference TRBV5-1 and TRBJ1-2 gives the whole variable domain KAGVTQTPRYLIKTRGQQVTLSCSPISGHRSVSWYQQTPGQGLQFLFEYFSETQRNKGNFPGRFSGRQFSNSRSEMNVSTLELGDSALYLCASSFGTGNGYGYTFGSGTRLTVV.

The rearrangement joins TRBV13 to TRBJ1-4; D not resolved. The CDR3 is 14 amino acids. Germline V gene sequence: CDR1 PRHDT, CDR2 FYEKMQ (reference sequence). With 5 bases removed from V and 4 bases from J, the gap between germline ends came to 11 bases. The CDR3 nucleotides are TGTGCCAGCAGCACGACGGAGTTTAATGAAAAACTGTTTTTT. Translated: CASSTTEFNEKLFF.

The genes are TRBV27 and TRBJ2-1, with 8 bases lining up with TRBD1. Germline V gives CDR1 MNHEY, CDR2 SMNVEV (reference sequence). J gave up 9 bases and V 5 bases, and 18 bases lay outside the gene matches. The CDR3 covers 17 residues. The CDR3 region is CASSTNTRDRYRGEQFF. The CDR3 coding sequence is TGTGCCAGCAGTACCAATACCCGGGACAGGTATAGGGGTGAGCAGTTCTTC.

The CDR3 spells CASSRTAATNEKLFF. The CDR3 DNA sequence: TGTGCCAGCAGCCGCACAGCCGCAACTAATGAAAAACTGTTTTTT. This chain connects TRBV7-9 to TRBJ1-4; D remains unclear. The CDR3 spans 15 residues. Germline V gives CDR1 SEHNR, CDR2 FQNEAQ (reference sequence). V was pared by 5 bases and J by 0 bases, with 10 bases between.

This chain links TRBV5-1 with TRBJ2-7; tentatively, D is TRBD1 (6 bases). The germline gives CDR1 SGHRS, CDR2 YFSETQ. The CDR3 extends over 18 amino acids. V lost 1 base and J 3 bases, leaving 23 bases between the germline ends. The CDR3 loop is CASSLSSGTYGTYYEQYF. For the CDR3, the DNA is TGCGCCAGCAGCTTGAGTTCCGGGACATACGGCACCTACTACGAGCAGTACTTC.

Here the CDR3 DNA reads TGTGCCAGCAGGGGGCTTGGGACCTCCCCCTACGAGCAGTACTTC. Protein: CASRGLGTSPYEQYF. The chain uses TRBV7-2 and TRBJ2-7, with D perhaps assigned TRBD1 or TRBD2 (5 bases each). The CDR3 has 15 residues. CDR1 is SGHTA, CDR2 FQGNSA, per germline. The germline V and J ends were trimmed by 6 bases and 2 bases, with 17 bases remaining between them.

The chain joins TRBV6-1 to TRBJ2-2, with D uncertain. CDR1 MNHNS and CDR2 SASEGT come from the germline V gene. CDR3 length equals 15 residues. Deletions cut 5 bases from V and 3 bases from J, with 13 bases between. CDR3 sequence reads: CASSPRTGYTGELFF. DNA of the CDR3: TGTGCCAGCAGTCCCAGGACCGGATACACCGGGGAGCTGTTTTTT.

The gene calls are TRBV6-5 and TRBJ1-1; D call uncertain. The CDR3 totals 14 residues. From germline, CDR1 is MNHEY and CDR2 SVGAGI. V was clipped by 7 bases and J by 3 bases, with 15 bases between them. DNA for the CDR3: TGTGCCAGCACTAACGTGTGGGAACACACTGAAGCTTTCTTT. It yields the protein CASTNVWEHTEAFF.

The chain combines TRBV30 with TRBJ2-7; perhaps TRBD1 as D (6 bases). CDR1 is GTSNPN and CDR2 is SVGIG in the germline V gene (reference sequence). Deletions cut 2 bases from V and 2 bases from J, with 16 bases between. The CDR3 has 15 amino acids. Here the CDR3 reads CAWSPPDRLTYEQYF. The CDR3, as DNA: TGTGCCTGGAGTCCCCCAGACAGGTTGACCTACGAGCAGTACTTC.

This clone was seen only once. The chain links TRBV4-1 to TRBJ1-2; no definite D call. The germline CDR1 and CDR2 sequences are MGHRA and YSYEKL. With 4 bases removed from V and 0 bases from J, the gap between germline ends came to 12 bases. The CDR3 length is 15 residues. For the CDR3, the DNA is TGCGCCAGCAGCCTAGGCTACTTAGCTAACTATGGCTACACCTTC. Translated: CASSLGYLANYGYTF.

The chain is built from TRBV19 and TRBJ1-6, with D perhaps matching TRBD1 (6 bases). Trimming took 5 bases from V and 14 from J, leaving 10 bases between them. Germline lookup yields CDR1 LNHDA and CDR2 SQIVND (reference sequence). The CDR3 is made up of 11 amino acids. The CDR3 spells CASSSEGALHF. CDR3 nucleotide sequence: TGTGCCAGTAGTTCCGAGGGGGCCCTCCACTTT.

The CDR3 sequence is CASRPLLRFVQYF. Here the CDR3 DNA reads TGTGCCAGCCGTCCCCTTCTTCGTTTTGTGCAGTATTTT. V and J are TRBV2 and TRBJ2-3, with no clear D. CDR1 is SNHLY, CDR2 FYNNEI, per germline. The germline V and J ends were trimmed by 8 bases and 11 bases, with 20 bases remaining between them. The CDR3 sequence is 13 residues long.